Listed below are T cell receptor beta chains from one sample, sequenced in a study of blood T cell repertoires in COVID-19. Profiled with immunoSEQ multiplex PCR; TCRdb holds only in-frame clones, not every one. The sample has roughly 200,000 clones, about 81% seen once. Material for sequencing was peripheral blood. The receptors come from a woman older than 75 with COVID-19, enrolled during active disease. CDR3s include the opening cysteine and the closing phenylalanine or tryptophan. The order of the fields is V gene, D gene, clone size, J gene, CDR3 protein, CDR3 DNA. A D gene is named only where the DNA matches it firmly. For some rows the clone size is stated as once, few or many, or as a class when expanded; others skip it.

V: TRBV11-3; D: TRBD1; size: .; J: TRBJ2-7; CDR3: CASSLGTGGPYEQYF; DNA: TGTGCCAGCAGCTTGGGGACAGGGGGACCCTACGAGCAGTACTTC
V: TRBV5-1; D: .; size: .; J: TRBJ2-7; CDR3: CASSFGESAGYEQYF; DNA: TGCGCCAGCAGCTTCGGGGAATCGGCAGGCTACGAGCAGTACTTC
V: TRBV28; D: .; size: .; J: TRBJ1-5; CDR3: CASAHRGNQPQHF; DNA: TGTGCCAGCGCCCACAGGGGCAATCAGCCCCAGCATTTT
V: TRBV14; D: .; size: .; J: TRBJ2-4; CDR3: CASSQERGRGQNIQYF; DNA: TGTGCCAGCAGCCAAGAAAGAGGGAGAGGTCAAAACATTCAGTACTTC
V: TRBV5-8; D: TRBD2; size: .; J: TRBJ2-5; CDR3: CASSPPGLRGETQYF; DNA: TGTGCCAGCAGCCCCCCGGGACTACGTGGTGAGACCCAGTACTTC
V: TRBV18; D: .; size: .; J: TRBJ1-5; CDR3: CASSPPPGGNQPQHF; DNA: TGTGCCAGCTCACCACCGCCGGGGGGCAATCAGCCCCAGCATTTT
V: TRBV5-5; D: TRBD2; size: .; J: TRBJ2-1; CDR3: CASSLSHGTSGAIYNEQFF; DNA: TGTGCCAGCAGCTTAAGTCATGGGACTAGCGGGGCCATCTACAATGAGCAGTTCTTC
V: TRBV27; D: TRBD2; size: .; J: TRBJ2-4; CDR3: CASSIGAAGVAKNIQYF; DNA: TGTGCCAGCAGCATAGGGGCAGCGGGGGTAGCCAAAAACATTCAGTACTTC
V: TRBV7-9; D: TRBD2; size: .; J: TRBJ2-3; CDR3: CASSTRTSASTDTQYF; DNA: TGTGCCAGCAGCACCCGGACTAGCGCGAGCACAGATACGCAGTATTTT
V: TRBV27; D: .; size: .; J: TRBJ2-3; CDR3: CASTEHLSTDTQYF; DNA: TGTGCCAGCACCGAACACCTTAGCACAGATACGCAGTATTTT
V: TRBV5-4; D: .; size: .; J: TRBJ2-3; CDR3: CASSLAGSRDTQYF; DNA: TGTGCCAGCAGCTTGGCCGGGAGCAGGGATACGCAGTATTTT
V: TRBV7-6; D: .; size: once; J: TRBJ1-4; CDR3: CASSLNLGLGLFF; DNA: TGTGCCAGCAGCCTTAACCTAGGACTTGGACTGTTTTTT
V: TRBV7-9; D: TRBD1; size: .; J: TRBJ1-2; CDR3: CASSFMGRGRGGYTF; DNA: TGTGCCAGCAGCTTCATGGGTAGGGGGCGAGGTGGCTACACCTTC
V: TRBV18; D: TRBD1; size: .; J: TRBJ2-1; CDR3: CASSLKADRALNEQFF; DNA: TGTGCCAGCTCCCTAAAGGCGGACAGGGCCCTCAATGAGCAGTTCTTC
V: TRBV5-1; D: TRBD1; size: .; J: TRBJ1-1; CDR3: CASSLGQGMGTEAFF; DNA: TGCGCCAGCAGCTTGGGACAGGGAATGGGCACTGAAGCTTTCTTT
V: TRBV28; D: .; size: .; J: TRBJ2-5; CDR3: CASSRQPQTQYF; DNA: TGTGCCAGCAGCAGACAGCCGCAGACCCAGTACTTC
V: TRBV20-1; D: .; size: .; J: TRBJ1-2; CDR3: CSAIGIRDTF; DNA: TGCAGTGCTATAGGCATACGGGACACCTTC
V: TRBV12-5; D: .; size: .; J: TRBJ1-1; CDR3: CASGLVRGGLGEAFF; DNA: TGTGCTAGTGGTTTGGTACGAGGAGGGTTAGGTGAAGCTTTCTTT
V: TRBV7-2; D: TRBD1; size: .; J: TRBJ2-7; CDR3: CASSLGDRGYEQYF; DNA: TGTGCCAGCAGCTTGGGGGACAGGGGCTACGAGCAGTACTTC
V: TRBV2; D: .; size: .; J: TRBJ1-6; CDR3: CASSEIVASYNSPLHF; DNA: TGTGCCAGCAGTGAAATAGTAGCCTCCTATAATTCACCCCTCCACTTT
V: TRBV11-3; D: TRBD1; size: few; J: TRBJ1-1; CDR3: CASSLGDRGAFF; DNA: TGTGCCAGCAGCTTAGGAGACAGGGGAGCTTTCTTT
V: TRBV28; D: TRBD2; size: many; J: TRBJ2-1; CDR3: CASSPTSGGYNEQFF; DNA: TGTGCCAGCAGTCCCACTAGCGGGGGTTACAATGAGCAGTTCTTC
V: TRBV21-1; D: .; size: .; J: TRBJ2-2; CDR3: CASSLAGTSRTGELFF; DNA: TGTGCCAGCAGCTTGGCCGGGACTAGTCGTACCGGGGAGCTGTTTTTT
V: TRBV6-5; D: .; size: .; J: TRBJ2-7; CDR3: CASSYSWTARTRQYF; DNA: TGTGCCAGCAGTTACTCCTGGACAGCTCGGACGAGGCAGTACTTC
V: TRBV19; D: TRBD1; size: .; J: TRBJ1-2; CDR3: CASSRPGTAVSNTF; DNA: TGTGCCAGTAGTAGACCCGGGACAGCCGTATCGAACACCTTC
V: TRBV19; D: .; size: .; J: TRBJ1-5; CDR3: CASSIGRAGGRLNQPQHF; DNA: TGTGCCAGTAGTATAGGTAGGGCGGGGGGTCGGCTCAATCAGCCCCAGCATTTT
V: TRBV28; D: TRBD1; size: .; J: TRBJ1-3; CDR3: CASTRGKSGNTIYF; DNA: TGTGCCAGTACCAGGGGGAAGTCTGGAAACACCATATATTTT
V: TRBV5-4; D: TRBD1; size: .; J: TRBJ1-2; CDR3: CASSLVAGGNYGYTF; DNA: TGTGCCAGCAGCTTGGTGGCAGGGGGGAACTATGGCTACACCTTC
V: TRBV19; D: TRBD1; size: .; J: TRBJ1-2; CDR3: CASSMRQGAFNYGYTF; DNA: TGTGCCAGTAGTATGCGGCAGGGGGCTTTCAACTATGGCTACACCTTC
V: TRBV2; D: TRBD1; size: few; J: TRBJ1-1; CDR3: CASSERQGDTEAFF; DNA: TGTGCCAGCAGTGAGCGACAGGGGGACACTGAAGCTTTCTTT
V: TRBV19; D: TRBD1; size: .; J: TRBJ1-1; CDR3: CASSIWGQGSEAFF; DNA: TGTGCCAGTAGTATTTGGGGACAGGGATCTGAAGCTTTCTTT
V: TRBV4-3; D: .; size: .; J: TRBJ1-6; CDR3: CASSQDLPRGSGYNSPLHF; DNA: TGCGCCAGCAGCCAAGATTTGCCTCGGGGGAGCGGCTATAATTCACCCCTCCACTTT
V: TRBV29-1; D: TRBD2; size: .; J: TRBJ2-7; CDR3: CSVESGTSGRIEQYF; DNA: TGCAGCGTTGAATCAGGGACTAGCGGGAGGATTGAGCAGTACTTC
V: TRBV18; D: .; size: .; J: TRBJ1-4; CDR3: CASSLRREPNEKLFF; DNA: TGTGCCAGCTCACTTCGACGGGAACCTAATGAAAAACTGTTTTTT
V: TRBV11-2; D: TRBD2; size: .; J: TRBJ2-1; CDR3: CASTKPLAGGSYNEQFF; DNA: TGTGCCAGCACCAAGCCCCTAGCGGGGGGCTCCTACAATGAGCAGTTCTTC
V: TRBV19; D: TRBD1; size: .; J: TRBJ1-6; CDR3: CASSGTGESPLHF; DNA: TGTGCCAGTTCCGGGACAGGAGAATCACCCCTCCACTTT
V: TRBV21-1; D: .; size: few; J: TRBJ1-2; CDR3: CAKPGQGRHYGYTF; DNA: TGTGCCAAACCGGGACAGGGTCGCCACTATGGCTACACCTTC
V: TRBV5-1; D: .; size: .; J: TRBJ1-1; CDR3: CASSLAPDSTEAFF; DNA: TGCGCCAGCAGCTTGGCCCCGGACAGCACTGAAGCTTTCTTT
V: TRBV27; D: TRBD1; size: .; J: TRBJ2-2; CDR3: CASRGQGSTGELFF; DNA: TGTGCCAGCAGGGGACAGGGGAGCACCGGGGAGCTGTTTTTT
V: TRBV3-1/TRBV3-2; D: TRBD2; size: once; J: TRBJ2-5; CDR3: CASSLGTSAPQETQYF; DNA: TGTGCCAGCAGCCTCGGGACTAGCGCGCCCCAAGAGACCCAGTACTTC